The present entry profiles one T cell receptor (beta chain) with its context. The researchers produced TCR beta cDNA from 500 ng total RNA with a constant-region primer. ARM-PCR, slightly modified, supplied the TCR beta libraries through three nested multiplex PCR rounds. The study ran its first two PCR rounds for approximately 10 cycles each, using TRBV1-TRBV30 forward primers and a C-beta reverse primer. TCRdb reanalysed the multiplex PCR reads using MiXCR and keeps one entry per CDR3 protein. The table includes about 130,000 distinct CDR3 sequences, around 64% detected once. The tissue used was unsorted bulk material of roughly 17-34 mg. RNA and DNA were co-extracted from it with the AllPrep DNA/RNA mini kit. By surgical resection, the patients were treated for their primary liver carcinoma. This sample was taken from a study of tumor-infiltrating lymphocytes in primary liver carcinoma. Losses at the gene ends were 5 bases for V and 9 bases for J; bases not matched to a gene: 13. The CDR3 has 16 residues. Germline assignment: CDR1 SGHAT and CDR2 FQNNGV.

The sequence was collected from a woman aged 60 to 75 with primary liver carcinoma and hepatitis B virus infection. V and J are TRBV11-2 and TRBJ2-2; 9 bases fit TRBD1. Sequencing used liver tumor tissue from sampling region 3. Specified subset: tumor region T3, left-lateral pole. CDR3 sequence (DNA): TGTGCCAGCAGCCGAACAACAGGGGGCAATACCTGGGAGCTGTTTTTT. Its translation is CASSRTTGGNTWELFF.